This TCR beta chain was obtained from a study of T cells in localized non-small cell lung cancer. Overall study results and limits: Heterogeneity is still possible, as just one tumor region was sequenced.

V gave up 5 bases and J gave up 5 bases; unmatched junction bases: 5. Looked up from germline, CDR1 is SGHNT and CDR2 is YYREEE (reference sequence). This CDR3 spans 15 amino acids. Generated by immunoSEQ multiplex PCR, the TCRdb table keeps only in-frame clones and is missing some. In the table there are about 24,000 clones, more than 70% of which are singletons. As to this clone: Its antigen is not identified.

This receptor was identified in a woman aged 40 to 75 with stage III lung adenocarcinoma. The chain employs TRBV5-4 and TRBJ2-5; 14 nucleotides align to TRBD2. Sequencing used peripheral blood mononuclear cells, obtained before any cancer treatment. The CDR3: CASSGTSGSWETQYF. In DNA, the CDR3 is TGTGCCAGCAGTGGGACTAGCGGGAGTTGGGAGACCCAGTACTTC.